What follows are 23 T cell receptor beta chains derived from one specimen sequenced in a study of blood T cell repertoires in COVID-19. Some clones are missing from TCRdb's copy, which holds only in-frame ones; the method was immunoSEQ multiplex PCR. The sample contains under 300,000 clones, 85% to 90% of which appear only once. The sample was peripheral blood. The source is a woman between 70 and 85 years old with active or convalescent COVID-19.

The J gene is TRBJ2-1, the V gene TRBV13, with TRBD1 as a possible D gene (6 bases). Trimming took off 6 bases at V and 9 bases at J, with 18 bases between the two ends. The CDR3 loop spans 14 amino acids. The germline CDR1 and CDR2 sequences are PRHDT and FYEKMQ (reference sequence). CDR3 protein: CASSSGEEESEQFF. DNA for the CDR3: TGTGCCAGCAGTTCAGGGGAAGAGGAGAGTGAGCAGTTCTTC.

The CDR3 DNA follows: TGTGCCAGCGAATCGGTCGGTCAGCCCCAGCATTTT. Its protein product is CASESVGQPQHF. The V and J genes are TRBV28 and TRBJ1-5, with D hard to call. The CDR3 is 12 amino acids. Germline CDR1 MDHEN, CDR2 SYDVKM. Deletions cut 8 bases from V and 6 bases from J, with 11 bases between.

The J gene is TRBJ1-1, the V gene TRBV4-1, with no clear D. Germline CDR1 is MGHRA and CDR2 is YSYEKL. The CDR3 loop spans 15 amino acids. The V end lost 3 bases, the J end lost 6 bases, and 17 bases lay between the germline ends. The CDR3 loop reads CASSQRSTEAAEAFF. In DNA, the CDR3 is TGCGCCAGCAGCCAGCGATCAACCGAAGCCGCTGAAGCTTTCTTT.

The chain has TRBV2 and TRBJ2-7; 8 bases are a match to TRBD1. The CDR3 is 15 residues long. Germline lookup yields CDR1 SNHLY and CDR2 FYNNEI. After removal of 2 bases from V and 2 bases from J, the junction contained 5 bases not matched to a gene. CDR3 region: CASSEPGQGTYEQYF. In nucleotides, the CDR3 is TGTGCCAGCAGTGAACCTGGACAGGGTACCTACGAGCAGTACTTC.

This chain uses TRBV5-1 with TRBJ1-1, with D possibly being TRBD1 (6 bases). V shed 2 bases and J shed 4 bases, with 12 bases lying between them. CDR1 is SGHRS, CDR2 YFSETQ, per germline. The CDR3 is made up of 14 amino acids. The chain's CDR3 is CASSLQGRGTEAFF. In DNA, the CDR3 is TGCGCCAGCAGCTTACAGGGTCGCGGCACTGAAGCTTTCTTT.

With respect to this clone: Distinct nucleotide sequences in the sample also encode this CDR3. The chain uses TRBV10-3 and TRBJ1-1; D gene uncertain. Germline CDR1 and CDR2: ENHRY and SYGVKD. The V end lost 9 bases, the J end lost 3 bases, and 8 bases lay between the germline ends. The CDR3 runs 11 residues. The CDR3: CAIRGDTEAFF. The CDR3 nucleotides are TGTGCCATTCGAGGAGACACTGAAGCTTTCTTT.

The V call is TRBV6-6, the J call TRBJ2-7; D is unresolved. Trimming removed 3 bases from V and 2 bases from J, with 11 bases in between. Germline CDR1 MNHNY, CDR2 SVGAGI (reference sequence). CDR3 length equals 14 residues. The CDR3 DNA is TGTGCCAGCAGTTATGACAACCCAGCCTACGAGCAGTACTTC. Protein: CASSYDNPAYEQYF.

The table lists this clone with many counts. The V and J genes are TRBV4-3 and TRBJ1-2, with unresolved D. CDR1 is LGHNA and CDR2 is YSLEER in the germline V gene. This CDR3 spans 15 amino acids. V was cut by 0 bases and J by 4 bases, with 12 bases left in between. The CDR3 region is CASSQEPQSVYGYTF. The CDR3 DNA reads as TGCGCCAGCAGCCAAGAGCCACAGTCGGTCTATGGCTACACCTTC.

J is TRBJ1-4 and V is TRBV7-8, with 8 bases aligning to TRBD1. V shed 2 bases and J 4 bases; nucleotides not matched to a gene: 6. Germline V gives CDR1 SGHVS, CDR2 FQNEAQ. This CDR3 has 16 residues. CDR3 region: CASSLTQGAYNEKLFF. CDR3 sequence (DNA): TGTGCCAGCAGCTTAACCCAGGGGGCGTATAATGAAAAACTGTTTTTT.

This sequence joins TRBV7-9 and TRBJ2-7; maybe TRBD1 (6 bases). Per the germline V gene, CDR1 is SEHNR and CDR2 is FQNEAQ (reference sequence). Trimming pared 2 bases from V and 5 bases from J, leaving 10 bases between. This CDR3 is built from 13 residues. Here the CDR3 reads CASSLNRAHEQYF. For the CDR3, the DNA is TGTGCCAGCAGCTTAAACAGGGCCCACGAGCAGTACTTC.

CDR3 sequence reads: CASKTGLGNTEAFF. In DNA form, the CDR3 reads TGTGCCAGTAAGACAGGGCTAGGAAACACTGAAGCTTTCTTT. The gene calls are TRBV19 and TRBJ1-1; 7 bases align to TRBD1. The CDR3 runs 14 residues. V trimming: 7 bases; J trimming: 2 bases; junction bases outside the gene matches: 7. The V gene's germline CDR1 is LNHDA and CDR2 SQIVND (reference sequence).

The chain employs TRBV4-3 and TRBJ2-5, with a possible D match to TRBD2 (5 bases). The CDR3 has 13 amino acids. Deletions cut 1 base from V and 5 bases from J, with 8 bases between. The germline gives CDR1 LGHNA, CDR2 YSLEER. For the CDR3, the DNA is TGCGCCAGCAGCCAAGTTCCGGGGGAGACCCAGTACTTC. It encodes CASSQVPGETQYF.

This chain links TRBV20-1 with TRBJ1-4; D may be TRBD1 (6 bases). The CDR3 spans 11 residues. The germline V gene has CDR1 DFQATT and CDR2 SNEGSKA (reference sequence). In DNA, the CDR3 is TGCGGACAGAGGACTAATGAAAAACTGTTTTTT. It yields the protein CGQRTNEKLFF.

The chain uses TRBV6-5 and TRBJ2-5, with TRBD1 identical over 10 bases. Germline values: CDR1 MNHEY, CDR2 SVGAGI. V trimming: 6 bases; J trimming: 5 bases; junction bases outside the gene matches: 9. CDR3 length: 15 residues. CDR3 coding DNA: TGTGCCAGCAGGGACCCAGGACAGGGGGGGGAGACCCAGTACTTC. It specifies CASRDPGQGGETQYF.

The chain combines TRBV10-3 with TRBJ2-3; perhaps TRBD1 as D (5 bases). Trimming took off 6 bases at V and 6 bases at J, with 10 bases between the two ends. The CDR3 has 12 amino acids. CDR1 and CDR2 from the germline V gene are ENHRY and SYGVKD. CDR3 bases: TGTGCCATCAGGGACAACGGGGATACGCAGTATTTT. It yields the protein CAIRDNGDTQYF.

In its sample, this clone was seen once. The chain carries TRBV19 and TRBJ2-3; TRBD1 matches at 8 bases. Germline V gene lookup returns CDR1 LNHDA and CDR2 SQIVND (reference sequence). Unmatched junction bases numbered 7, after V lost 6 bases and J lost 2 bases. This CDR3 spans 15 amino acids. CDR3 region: CASRQDRANTDTQYF. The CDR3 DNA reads TGTGCCAGTAGGCAGGACAGGGCTAACACAGATACGCAGTATTTT. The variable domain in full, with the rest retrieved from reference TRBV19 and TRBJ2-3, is DGGITQSPKYLFRKEGQNVTLSCEQNLNHDAMYWYRQDPGQGLRLIYYSQIVNDFQKGDIAEGYSVSREKKESFPLTVTSAQKNPTAFYLCASRQDRANTDTQYFGPGTRLTVL.

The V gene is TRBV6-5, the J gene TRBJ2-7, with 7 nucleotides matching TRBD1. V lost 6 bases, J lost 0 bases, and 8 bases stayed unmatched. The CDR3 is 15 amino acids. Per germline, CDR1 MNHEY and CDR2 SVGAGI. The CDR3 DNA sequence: TGTGCCAGCAGATTCACAGGGGAGTTCTCCTACGAGCAGTACTTC. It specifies CASRFTGEFSYEQYF.

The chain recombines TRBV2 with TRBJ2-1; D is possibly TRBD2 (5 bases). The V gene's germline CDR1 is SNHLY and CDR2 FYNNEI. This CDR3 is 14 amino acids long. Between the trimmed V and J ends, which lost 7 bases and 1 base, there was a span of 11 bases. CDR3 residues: CASKPSGSYNEQFF. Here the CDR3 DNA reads TGTGCCAGCAAACCCAGCGGATCCTACAATGAGCAGTTCTTC.

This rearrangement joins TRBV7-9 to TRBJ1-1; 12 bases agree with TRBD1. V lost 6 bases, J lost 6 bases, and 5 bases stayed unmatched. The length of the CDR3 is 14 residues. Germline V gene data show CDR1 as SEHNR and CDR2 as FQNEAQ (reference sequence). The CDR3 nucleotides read TGTGCCAGCAGGGCGGGACAGGGGGCCGCTGAAGCTTTCTTT. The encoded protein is CASRAGQGAAEAFF.

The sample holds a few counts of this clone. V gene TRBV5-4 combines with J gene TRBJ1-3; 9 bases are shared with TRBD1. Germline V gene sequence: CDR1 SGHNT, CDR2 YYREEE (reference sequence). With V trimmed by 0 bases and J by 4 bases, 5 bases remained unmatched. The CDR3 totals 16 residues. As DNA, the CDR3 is TGTGCCAGCAGCTTGGAGGGGACAGGGATAGGAAACACCATATATTTT. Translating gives CASSLEGTGIGNTIYF.

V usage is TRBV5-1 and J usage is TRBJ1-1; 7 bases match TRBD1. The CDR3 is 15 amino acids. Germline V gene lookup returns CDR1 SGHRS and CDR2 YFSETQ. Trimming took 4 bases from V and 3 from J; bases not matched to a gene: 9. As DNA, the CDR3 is TGCGCCAGCAGCCCCCGGCCCCAGGGGGACACTGAAGCTTTCTTT. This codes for CASSPRPQGDTEAFF.

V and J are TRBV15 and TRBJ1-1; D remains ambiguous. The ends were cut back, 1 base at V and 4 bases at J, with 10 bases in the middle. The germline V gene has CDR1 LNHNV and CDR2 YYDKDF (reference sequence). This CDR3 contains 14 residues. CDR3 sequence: CATSRGSEATEAFF. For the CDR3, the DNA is TGTGCCACCAGCAGAGGGAGCGAGGCCACTGAAGCTTTCTTT.

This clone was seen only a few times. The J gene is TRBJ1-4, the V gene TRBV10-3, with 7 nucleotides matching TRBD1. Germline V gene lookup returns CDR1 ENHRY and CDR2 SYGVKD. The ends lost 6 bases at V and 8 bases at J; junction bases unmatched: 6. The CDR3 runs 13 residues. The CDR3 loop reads CAIREGAEEKLFF. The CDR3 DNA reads TGTGCCATCAGGGAGGGGGCGGAGGAAAAACTGTTTTTT.